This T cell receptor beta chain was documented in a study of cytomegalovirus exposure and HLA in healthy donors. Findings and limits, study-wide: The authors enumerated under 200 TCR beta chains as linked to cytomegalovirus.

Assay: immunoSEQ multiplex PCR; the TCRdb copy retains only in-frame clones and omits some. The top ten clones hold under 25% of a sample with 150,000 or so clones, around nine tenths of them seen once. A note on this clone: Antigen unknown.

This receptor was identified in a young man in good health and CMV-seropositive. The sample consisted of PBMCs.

As DNA, the CDR3 is TGTGCCAGCAGTTACGACAGGAACACCGGGGAGCTGTTTTTT. Translation: CASSYDRNTGELFF. The chain uses TRBV6-6 and TRBJ2-2; a possible D gene is TRBD1 (5 bases). The CDR3 contains 14 residues. Trimming shortened V by 2 bases and J by 1 base, and 5 bases separated the two germline ends. Germline V CDR1 and CDR2: MNHNY, SVGAGI (reference sequence).